This T cell receptor beta chain is from a study of response to subunit inactivated influenza vaccine. Overall study results and limits: Few new T cells, the authors suggested, are recruited by each seasonal influenza vaccination.

Germline-derived CDR1 and CDR2 are WSHSY and SAAADI. With 6 bases clipped from V and 5 bases from J, the junction kept 5 bases outside the gene matches. The CDR3 is 13 residues long. TCRdb recomputed calls from the RT-PCR reads with MiXCR, one row per CDR3 protein. Among about 800,000 distinct CDR3 sequences listed, over 20% were seen once. In this sample, this clonotype turned up many times. No antigen is known for it. This specimen consisted of PBMCs from blood, obtained approximately 5 days after vaccination. This TCR came from a man aged 50 to 60 who received an inactivated influenza vaccine. The chain links TRBV10-2 to TRBJ2-3; 7 bases match TRBD1. CDR3 nucleotide sequence: TGCGCCAGCAGCCCGACAGGGTTAGATACGCAGTATTTT. Its translation is CASSPTGLDTQYF.